The present entry profiles one T cell receptor (beta chain) with its context. Its antigen is currently unknown. The CDR3 runs to 13 residues. The germline V and J ends were trimmed by 8 bases and 0 bases, with 10 bases remaining between them. Per the germline V gene, CDR1 is SGHAT and CDR2 is FQDESV (reference sequence). These data originate in a study of PD-L1 blockade in urothelial cancer. Study context: Males with urothelial cancer arising in the bladder constituted most of the 29 patients. Prior chemotherapy in patients spanned 0 to 3 regimens. Treatment start was followed by blood analysis at 3 weeks (second dose) and again at 6 weeks.

General study findings and limits: Pretreatment peripheral blood TCR clonality that fell below the median predicted better survival among the patients studied.

Documented time point: peripheral blood 6 weeks after treatment start. Sequencing was performed with immunoSEQ multiplex PCR; in TCRdb, only in-frame clones are kept and a portion is missing. The sample gives 83,000 or so clones, over 80% of which show up once; 8.4% is in the top ten. V usage is TRBV11-1 and J usage is TRBJ1-1; D gene ambiguous. The sample was PBMCs, taken around atezolizumab (anti-PD-L1) treatment. The sequence was obtained from a man aged 70 or older with urothelial cancer. In DNA form, the CDR3 reads TGTGCCAGCCGTGGGCAGTTGAACACTGAAGCTTTCTTT. Protein product: CASRGQLNTEAFF.